A selection of T cell receptor beta chains follows, all from one sample in a study of blood T cells in healthy people across ages. MiXCR, applied by TCRdb to the 5' RACE reads, yields one record per CDR3 protein. The data contain around 520,000 distinct CDR3 sequences, about a quarter of them singletons. These data also formed part of another study, on T cells of mothers and their children.

Source material: blood. These receptors all come from a boy between 2 and 10 years old in good health. The CDR3 runs from the conserved cysteine through the conserved F or W. D genes are given only for firm matches. A clone size is listed for some rows: how often the clone was seen (once, few, many), or a class if it is expanded.

cdr3_nt	cdr3_aa	d_call	j_call	v_call	clone_size
TGTGCCAGCAGAGACGAGGCAGGGGGGCACTATGGCTACACCTTC	CASRDEAGGHYGYTF	TRBD1	TRBJ1-2	TRBV2	few
TGTGCCAGCAGCCAATCCTCGACAGGGGGCTGGGAGACCCAGTACTTC	CASSQSSTGGWETQYF	TRBD1	TRBJ2-5	TRBV14	-
TGCAGCGTAAACTCCGGGGCGGATGGCTACACCTTC	CSVNSGADGYTF	-	TRBJ1-2	TRBV29-1	-
TGTGCCAGCAGCTTAGAAACCGGAGAGGATACGCAGTATTTT	CASSLETGEDTQYF	-	TRBJ2-3	TRBV11-3	-
TGTGCCAGCAGCGCGGGACGCGGCACTGAAGCTTTCTTT	CASSAGRGTEAFF	-	TRBJ1-1	TRBV7-2	few
TGTGCCATCAGCCGGGACAAGCAGAATTCACCCCTCCACTTT	CAISRDKQNSPLHF	-	TRBJ1-6	TRBV10-3	-
TGTGCCTGGAGTGTCCCACAGGGGAGGTACAATGAGCAGTTCTTC	CAWSVPQGRYNEQFF	-	TRBJ2-1	TRBV30	few
TGTGCCAGCAGTCCCCGACTAGCGGGGGGATTCGCCTACGAGCAGTACTTC	CASSPRLAGGFAYEQYF	TRBD2	TRBJ2-7	TRBV2	-
TGCGCCAGCAGTACCGTTTCGGAAGCTTTCTTT	CASSTVSEAFF	-	TRBJ1-1	TRBV6-5	few
TGTGCCAGCAGTTTACCCTCCCTCATGGTGCAGTACTTC	CASSLPSLMVQYF	-	TRBJ2-7	TRBV7-2	few
TGCGCCAGCATGGACCCAGGGGTTTCCACTGAAGCTTTCTTT	CASMDPGVSTEAFF	-	TRBJ1-1	TRBV5-1	-
TGTGCCAGCCAAGGGACTAGCACAGATACGCAGTATTTT	CASQGTSTDTQYF	-	TRBJ2-3	TRBV6-5	few
TGCGCCAGCAGCCAAGCCCCCCCCTCTAGCGGGGGTAGCACAGATACGCAGTATTTT	CASSQAPPSSGGSTDTQYF	TRBD2	TRBJ2-3	TRBV4-3	few
TGTGCCAGCAGTTACACGGGACAGGGCCAAGAGACCCAGTACTTC	CASSYTGQGQETQYF	TRBD1	TRBJ2-5	TRBV6-6	few
TGCAGTGCCACGGGACAGGGCCTTATAAAACTGTTTTTT	CSATGQGLIKLFF	TRBD1	TRBJ1-4	TRBV20-1	-
TGCAGCGTTGAAGGGGGTCAAGGCTACACCTTC	CSVEGGQGYTF	-	TRBJ1-2	TRBV29-1	few
TGTGCCAGCAGCGTGTGGATGGGAGGCTACACCTTC	CASSVWMGGYTF	-	TRBJ1-2	TRBV7-8	-
TGTGCCAGCAGCCACCGACAGGGTGGGCTTCATAGGGCAGATACGCAGTATTTT	CASSHRQGGLHRADTQYF	TRBD1	TRBJ2-3	TRBV6-1	-
TGTGCCAGCAGCCAAGATGGGGCCTACGAGCAGTACTTC	CASSQDGAYEQYF	-	TRBJ2-7	TRBV3-1	many
TGCGCCAGCAGCCTAGGGACAGTGGGCTACGAGCAGTACTTC	CASSLGTVGYEQYF	TRBD1	TRBJ2-7	TRBV4-3	-
TGTGCCAGCAGTTTCAGGGAGGAAAAACTGTTTTTT	CASSFREEKLFF	-	TRBJ1-4	TRBV6-6	many
TGCAGTGCTATTCTAGCGGGGGGGAGGAATACGCAGTATTTT	CSAILAGGRNTQYF	TRBD2	TRBJ2-3	TRBV20-1	-
TGCGCCAGCAGCCAAGAAGGGTCAGTCTTCTATGGCTACACCTTC	CASSQEGSVFYGYTF	-	TRBJ1-2	TRBV4-3	-
TGTGCCAGCAGACTAGCGGGAGGGGGCCTACCGGAGACCCAGTACTTC	CASRLAGGGLPETQYF	TRBD2	TRBJ2-5	TRBV7-2	-